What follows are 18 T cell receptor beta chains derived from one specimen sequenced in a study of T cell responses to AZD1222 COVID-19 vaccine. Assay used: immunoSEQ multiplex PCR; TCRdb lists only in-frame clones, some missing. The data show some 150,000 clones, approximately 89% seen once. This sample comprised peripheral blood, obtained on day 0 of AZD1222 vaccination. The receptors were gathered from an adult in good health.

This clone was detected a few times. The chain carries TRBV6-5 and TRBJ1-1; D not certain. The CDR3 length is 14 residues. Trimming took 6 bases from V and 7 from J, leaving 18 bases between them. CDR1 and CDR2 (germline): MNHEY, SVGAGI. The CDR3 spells CASRTDFGVGEAFF. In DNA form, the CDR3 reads TGTGCCAGCAGAACTGATTTCGGGGTGGGTGAAGCTTTCTTT.

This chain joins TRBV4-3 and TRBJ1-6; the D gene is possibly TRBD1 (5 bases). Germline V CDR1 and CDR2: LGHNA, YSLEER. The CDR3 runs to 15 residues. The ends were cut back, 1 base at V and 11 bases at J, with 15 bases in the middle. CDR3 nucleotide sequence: TGCGCCAGCAGCCAAGGCCCCAGGGTAAGGGCACCCCTCCACTTT. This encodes CASSQGPRVRAPLHF.

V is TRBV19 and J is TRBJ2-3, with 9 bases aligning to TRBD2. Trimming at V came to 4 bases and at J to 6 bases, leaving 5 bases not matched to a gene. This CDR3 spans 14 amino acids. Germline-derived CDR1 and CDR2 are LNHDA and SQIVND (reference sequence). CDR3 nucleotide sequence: TGTGCCAGTAGTAATAGCGGGGGCGCGGATACGCAGTATTTT. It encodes CASSNSGGADTQYF.

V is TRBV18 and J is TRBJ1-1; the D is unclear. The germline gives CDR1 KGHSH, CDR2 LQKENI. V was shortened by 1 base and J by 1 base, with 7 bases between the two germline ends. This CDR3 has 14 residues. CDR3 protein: CASSPRPENTEAFF. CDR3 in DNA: TGTGCCAGCTCACCACGGCCAGAGAACACTGAAGCTTTCTTT.

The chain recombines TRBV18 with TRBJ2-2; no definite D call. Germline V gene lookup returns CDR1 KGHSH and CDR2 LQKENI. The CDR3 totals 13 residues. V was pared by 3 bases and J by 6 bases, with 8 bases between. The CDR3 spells CASSPGSPGELFF. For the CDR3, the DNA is TGTGCCAGCTCACCGGGGTCCCCCGGGGAGCTGTTTTTT. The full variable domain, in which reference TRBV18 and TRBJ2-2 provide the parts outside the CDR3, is NAGVMQNPRHLVRRRGQEARLRCSPMKGHSHVYWYRQLPEEGLKFMVYLQKENIIDESGMPKERFSAEFPKEGPSILRIQQVVRGDSAAYFCASSPGSPGELFFGEGSRLTVL.

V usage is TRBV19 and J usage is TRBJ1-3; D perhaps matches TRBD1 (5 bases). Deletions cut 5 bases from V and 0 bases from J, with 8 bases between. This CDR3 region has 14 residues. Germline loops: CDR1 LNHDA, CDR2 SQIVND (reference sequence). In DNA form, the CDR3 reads TGTGCCAGTAGTGACAGCTCCTCTGGAAACACCATATATTTT. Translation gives CASSDSSSGNTIYF.

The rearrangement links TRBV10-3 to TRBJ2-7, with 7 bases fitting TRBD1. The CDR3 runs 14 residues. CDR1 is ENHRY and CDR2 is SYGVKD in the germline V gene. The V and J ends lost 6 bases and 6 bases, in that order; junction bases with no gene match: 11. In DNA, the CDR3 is TGTGCCATCAGCAAAGGGGGCCTCTCAGTCGAGCAGTACTTC. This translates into CAISKGGLSVEQYF.

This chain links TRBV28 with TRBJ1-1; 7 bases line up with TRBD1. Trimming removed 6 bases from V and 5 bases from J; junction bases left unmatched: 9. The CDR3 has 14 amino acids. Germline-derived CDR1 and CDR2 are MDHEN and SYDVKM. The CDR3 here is CASRHDRDWTEAFF. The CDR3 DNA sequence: TGTGCCAGCAGGCACGACAGGGATTGGACTGAAGCTTTCTTT. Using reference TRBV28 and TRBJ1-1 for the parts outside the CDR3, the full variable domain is DVKVTQSSRYLVKRTGEKVFLECVQDMDHENMFWYRQDPGLGLRLIYFSYDVKMKEKGDIPEGYSVSREKKERFSLILESASTNQTSMYLCASRHDRDWTEAFFGQGTRLTVV.

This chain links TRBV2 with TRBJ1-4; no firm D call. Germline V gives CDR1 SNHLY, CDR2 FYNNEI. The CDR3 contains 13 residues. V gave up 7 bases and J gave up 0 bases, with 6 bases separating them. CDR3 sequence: CASKDPTNEKLFF. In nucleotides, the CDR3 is TGTGCCAGCAAGGACCCAACTAATGAAAAACTGTTTTTT.

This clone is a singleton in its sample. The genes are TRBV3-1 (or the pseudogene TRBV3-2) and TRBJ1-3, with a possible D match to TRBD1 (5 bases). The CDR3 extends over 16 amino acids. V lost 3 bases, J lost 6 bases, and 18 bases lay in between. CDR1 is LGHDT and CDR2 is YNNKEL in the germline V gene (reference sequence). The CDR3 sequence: CASSHPGGGMENTIYF. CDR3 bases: TGTGCCAGCAGCCACCCTGGGGGGGGGATGGAAAACACCATATATTTT.

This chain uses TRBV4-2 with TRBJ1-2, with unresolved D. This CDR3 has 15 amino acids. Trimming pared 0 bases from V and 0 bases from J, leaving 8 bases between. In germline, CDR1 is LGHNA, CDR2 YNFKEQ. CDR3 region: CASSQELSANYGYTF. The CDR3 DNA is TGTGCCAGCAGCCAAGAGTTATCAGCTAACTATGGCTACACCTTC.

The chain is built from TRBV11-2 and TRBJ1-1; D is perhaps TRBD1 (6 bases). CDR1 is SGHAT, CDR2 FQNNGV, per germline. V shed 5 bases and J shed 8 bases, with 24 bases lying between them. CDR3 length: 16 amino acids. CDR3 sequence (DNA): TGTGCCAGCAGCCCGACCCTGACAGGAGTTACCGTAGAAGCTTTCTTT. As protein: CASSPTLTGVTVEAFF.

Here the CDR3 DNA reads TGTGCCAGCAGCTTAGTAGCGGGGGATCGGTGGTCACCCCTCCACTTT. It translates to CASSLVAGDRWSPLHF. This sequence joins TRBV11-2 and TRBJ1-6; possible D gene TRBD1, 5 bases. Germline V gene data show CDR1 as SGHAT and CDR2 as FQNNGV. V shed 1 base and J shed 10 bases, with 17 bases lying between them. The CDR3 is made up of 16 amino acids.

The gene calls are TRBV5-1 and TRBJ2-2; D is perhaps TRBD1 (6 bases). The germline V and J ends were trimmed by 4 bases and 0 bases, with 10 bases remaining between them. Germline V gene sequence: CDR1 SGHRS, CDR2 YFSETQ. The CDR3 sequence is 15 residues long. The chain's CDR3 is CASSPGHTNTGELFF. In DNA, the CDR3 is TGCGCCAGCAGCCCGGGACATACGAACACCGGGGAGCTGTTTTTT.

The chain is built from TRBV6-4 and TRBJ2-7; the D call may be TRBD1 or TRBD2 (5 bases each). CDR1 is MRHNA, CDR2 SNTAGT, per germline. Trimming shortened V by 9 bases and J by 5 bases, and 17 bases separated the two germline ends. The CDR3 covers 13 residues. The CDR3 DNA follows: TGTGCCAGTGGGGGAAACAGGCCCCACGAGCAGTACTTC. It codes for CASGGNRPHEQYF.

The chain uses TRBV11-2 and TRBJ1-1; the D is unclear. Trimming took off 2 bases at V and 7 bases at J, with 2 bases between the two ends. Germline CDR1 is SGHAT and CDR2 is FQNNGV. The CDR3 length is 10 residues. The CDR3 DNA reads TGTGCCAGCAGCTTACTTGAAGCTTTCTTT. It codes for CASSLLEAFF.

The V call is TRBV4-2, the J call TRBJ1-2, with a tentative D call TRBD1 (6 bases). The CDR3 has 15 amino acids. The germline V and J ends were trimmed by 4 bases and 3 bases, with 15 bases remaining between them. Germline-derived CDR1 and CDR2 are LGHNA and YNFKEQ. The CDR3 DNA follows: TGTGCCAGCAGCCGGGGGGCAGGGGACGACTATGGCTACACCTTC. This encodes CASSRGAGDDYGYTF.

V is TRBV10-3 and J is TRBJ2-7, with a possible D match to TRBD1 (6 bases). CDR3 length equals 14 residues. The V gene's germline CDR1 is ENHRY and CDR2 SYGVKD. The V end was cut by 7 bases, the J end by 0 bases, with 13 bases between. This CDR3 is CAITGTDSSYEQYF. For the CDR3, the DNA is TGTGCCATCACCGGGACGGACAGCTCCTACGAGCAGTACTTC.